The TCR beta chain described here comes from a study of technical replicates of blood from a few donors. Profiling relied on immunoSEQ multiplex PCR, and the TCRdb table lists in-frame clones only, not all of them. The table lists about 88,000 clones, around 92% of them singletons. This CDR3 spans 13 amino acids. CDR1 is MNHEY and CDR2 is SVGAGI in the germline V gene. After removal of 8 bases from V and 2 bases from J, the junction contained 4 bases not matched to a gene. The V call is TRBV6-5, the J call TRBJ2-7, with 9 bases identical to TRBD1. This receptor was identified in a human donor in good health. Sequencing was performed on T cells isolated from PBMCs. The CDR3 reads CASDGTGPYEQYF. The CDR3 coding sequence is TGTGCCAGCGACGGGACAGGGCCCTACGAGCAGTACTTC.